This is a list of T cell receptor beta chains from one sample in a study of blood T cell repertoires in COVID-19. Clones were sequenced by immunoSEQ multiplex PCR, and TCRdb holds only the in-frame ones, with some missing. The repertoire includes some 670,000 clones, 85% to 90% of them detected once, and about 0.24% sits in the top ten. Sequenced material: peripheral blood. These TCRs come from a woman aged 18 to 35 with acute or convalescent COVID-19. The CDR3 runs from the conserved cysteine through the conserved F or W. Only some rows state a clone size, as once, few, many or a class for expanded clones.

abundance: few
j_gene: TRBJ1-2
v_gene: TRBV5-4
CDR3aa: CASSSEQGAHGYTF

abundance: .
j_gene: TRBJ2-1
v_gene: TRBV5-5
CDR3aa: CASRGTPDYPNEQFF

abundance: .
j_gene: TRBJ2-5
v_gene: TRBV11-2
CDR3aa: CASTRLARQETQYF

abundance: once
j_gene: TRBJ2-2
v_gene: TRBV9
CDR3aa: CASSVVAGGLSGELFF

abundance: .
j_gene: TRBJ2-3
v_gene: TRBV6-2/TRBV6-3
CDR3aa: CASSSTSGATDTQYF

abundance: .
j_gene: TRBJ2-1
v_gene: TRBV10-3
CDR3aa: CAISADRGHNEQFF

abundance: .
j_gene: TRBJ1-5
v_gene: TRBV6-5
CDR3aa: CASERGQPQHF

abundance: .
j_gene: TRBJ1-4
v_gene: TRBV19
CDR3aa: CASWGRGNEKLFF

abundance: .
j_gene: TRBJ1-6
v_gene: TRBV5-6
CDR3aa: CASSLRGLGNSPLHF

abundance: .
j_gene: TRBJ1-5
v_gene: TRBV5-1
CDR3aa: CASSFGEADQPQHF

abundance: once
j_gene: TRBJ2-4
v_gene: TRBV5-1
CDR3aa: CASSLEGKIENIQYF

abundance: .
j_gene: TRBJ1-3
v_gene: TRBV7-9
CDR3aa: CASSHDGTVSGNTIYF

abundance: .
j_gene: TRBJ1-1
v_gene: TRBV18
CDR3aa: CASSPRSGFGSDEAFF

abundance: .
j_gene: TRBJ2-7
v_gene: TRBV21-1
CDR3aa: CASSIDINYEQYF

abundance: .
j_gene: TRBJ2-3
v_gene: TRBV23-1
CDR3aa: CASSQIRGPPDTQYF

abundance: .
j_gene: TRBJ2-1
v_gene: TRBV18
CDR3aa: CASSPPQGVRVFEQFF

abundance: .
j_gene: TRBJ1-2
v_gene: TRBV2
CDR3aa: CARGSGDGYTF

abundance: .
j_gene: TRBJ2-7
v_gene: TRBV5-4
CDR3aa: CASSFLDRGRFDEQYF

abundance: .
j_gene: TRBJ2-5
v_gene: TRBV9
CDR3aa: CASSVGLAGGRETQYF

abundance: .
j_gene: TRBJ2-7
v_gene: TRBV6-5
CDR3aa: CTSSREAANGEQYF

abundance: .
j_gene: TRBJ2-1
v_gene: TRBV9
CDR3aa: CASSYRWGGNSYNEQFF

abundance: .
j_gene: TRBJ1-1
v_gene: TRBV11-3
CDR3aa: CASSLGRSAEAFF

abundance: .
j_gene: TRBJ1-2
v_gene: TRBV27
CDR3aa: CASTPRGINYGYTF

abundance: once
j_gene: TRBJ1-1
v_gene: TRBV5-5
CDR3aa: CASSEQGSGFRNTEAFF

abundance: .
j_gene: TRBJ1-6
v_gene: TRBV4-3
CDR3aa: CASSQAGTSLLHF

abundance: .
j_gene: TRBJ1-4
v_gene: TRBV5-1
CDR3aa: CASSPLPGGSEKLFF

abundance: .
j_gene: TRBJ1-1
v_gene: TRBV5-1
CDR3aa: CASSLRTGGYTEAFF

abundance: .
j_gene: TRBJ1-1
v_gene: TRBV27
CDR3aa: CASSLAGGGTEAFF

abundance: .
j_gene: TRBJ2-2
v_gene: TRBV6-6
CDR3aa: CARWGGGGNTGELFF

abundance: .
j_gene: TRBJ2-3
v_gene: TRBV7-9
CDR3aa: CASSSLRGSTDTQYF

abundance: .
j_gene: TRBJ1-5
v_gene: TRBV2
CDR3aa: CASIGDTQPQHF

abundance: .
j_gene: TRBJ2-1
v_gene: TRBV27
CDR3aa: CASSSGLAGVSSYNEQFF

abundance: once
j_gene: TRBJ1-1
v_gene: TRBV7-2
CDR3aa: CASSLDRLNTEAFF

abundance: .
j_gene: TRBJ2-1
v_gene: TRBV24-1
CDR3aa: CATSDLTSGAYNEQFF

abundance: .
j_gene: TRBJ1-2
v_gene: TRBV5-6
CDR3aa: CASSFIPQGAGGYTF

abundance: .
j_gene: TRBJ2-3
v_gene: TRBV7-8
CDR3aa: CASSSRLTKGTDTQYF

abundance: .
j_gene: TRBJ2-3
v_gene: TRBV24-1
CDR3aa: CATRSDGAQYF

abundance: .
j_gene: TRBJ1-1
v_gene: TRBV7-9
CDR3aa: CASSSGQVLEAFF

abundance: .
j_gene: TRBJ1-2
v_gene: TRBV5-8
CDR3aa: CASSSGQGRLNYGYTF

abundance: .
j_gene: TRBJ1-6
v_gene: TRBV7-3
CDR3aa: CASSLRAAGYSPLHF

abundance: .
j_gene: TRBJ2-1
v_gene: TRBV4-3
CDR3aa: CASSQPNINNEQFF

abundance: .
j_gene: TRBJ2-1
v_gene: TRBV4-3
CDR3aa: CASSQSRGAYNEQFF

abundance: .
j_gene: TRBJ2-2
v_gene: TRBV10-3
CDR3aa: CAPKGGGAGVDTGELFF

abundance: .
j_gene: TRBJ1-3
v_gene: TRBV7-9
CDR3aa: CASSLGTGTGRNTIYF

abundance: .
j_gene: TRBJ2-7
v_gene: TRBV3-1/TRBV3-2
CDR3aa: CASSHRQGAYEQYF

abundance: .
j_gene: TRBJ1-2
v_gene: TRBV12-5
CDR3aa: CASGLVIRGGAPDGYTF

abundance: .
j_gene: TRBJ1-1
v_gene: TRBV7-9
CDR3aa: CASSPRGPEAFF

abundance: once
j_gene: TRBJ1-1
v_gene: TRBV27
CDR3aa: CASSPTLQMNTEAFF

abundance: .
j_gene: TRBJ2-5
v_gene: TRBV4-1
CDR3aa: CASSPRGLQETQYF

abundance: .
j_gene: TRBJ1-1
v_gene: TRBV7-9
CDR3aa: CASSSLTGFGEAFF

abundance: .
j_gene: TRBJ2-7
v_gene: TRBV7-9
CDR3aa: CASSSGGALREQYF

abundance: .
j_gene: TRBJ1-1
v_gene: TRBV12-3/TRBV12-4
CDR3aa: CASSFQMNTEAFF

abundance: .
j_gene: TRBJ2-3
v_gene: TRBV5-1
CDR3aa: CASSFRGTDTQYF

abundance: .
j_gene: TRBJ2-7
v_gene: TRBV30
CDR3aa: CAWSKRGTYEQYF